What follows describes a single TCR beta chain. What it binds is unknown. Repertoires were generated with immunoSEQ multiplex PCR, while TCRdb's copy carries only in-frame clones and drops some. The data contain more than 50,000 clones, 78% of them seen just once; the ten biggest clones take up about 0.77%. The sample is drawn from a study of memory CD4+ T cells and cytomegalovirus serostatus. Study results and limitations: CMV serostatus prediction reached median AUC about 0.95, or 0.9 with US-trained model.

The sort gate was single viable CD3+CD4+CD8-CD45RO+ cells for memory CD4+ T cells. V was trimmed by 0 bases and J by 4 bases, leaving 10 bases between them. The CDR3 has 15 amino acids. The germline V gene has CDR1 MNHNY and CDR2 SVGAGI (reference sequence). The origin of this receptor is an adult in good health and CMV-seronegative. The sequencing input was memory CD4+ T cells from blood. The chain uses TRBV6-6 and TRBJ1-3; no clear D. CDR3 sequence reads: CASSYSNFGGNTIYF. CDR3 nucleotide sequence: TGTGCCAGCAGTTACTCGAATTTTGGGGGAAACACCATATATTTT.